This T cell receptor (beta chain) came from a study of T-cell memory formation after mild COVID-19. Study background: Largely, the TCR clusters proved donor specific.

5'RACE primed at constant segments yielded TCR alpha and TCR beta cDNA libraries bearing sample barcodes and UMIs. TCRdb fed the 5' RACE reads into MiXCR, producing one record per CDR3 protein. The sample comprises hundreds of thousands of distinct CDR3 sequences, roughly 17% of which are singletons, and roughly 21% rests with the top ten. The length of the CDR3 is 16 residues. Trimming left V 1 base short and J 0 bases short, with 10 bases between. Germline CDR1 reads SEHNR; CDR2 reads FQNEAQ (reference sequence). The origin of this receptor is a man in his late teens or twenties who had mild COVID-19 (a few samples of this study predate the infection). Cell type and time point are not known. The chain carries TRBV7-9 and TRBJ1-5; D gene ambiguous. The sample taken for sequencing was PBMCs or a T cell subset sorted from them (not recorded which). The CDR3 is CASSLGETFSNQPQHF. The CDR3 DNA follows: TGTGCCAGCAGCTTAGGGGAAACCTTTAGCAATCAGCCCCAGCATTTT. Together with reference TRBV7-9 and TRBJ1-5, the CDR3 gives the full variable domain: DTGVSQNPRHKITKRGQNVTFRCDPISEHNRLYWYRQTLGQGPEFLTYFQNEAQLEKSRLLSDRFSAERPKGSFSTLEIQRTEQGDSAMYLCASSLGETFSNQPQHFGDGTRLSIL.